The 3 T cell receptor beta chains listed next were all sequenced from one sample in a study of blood T cell repertoires in COVID-19 (dated by TCRdb to the early 2020s). The library came from the immunoSEQ multiplex PCR assay. In TCRdb, the immuneACCESS table is reduced to in-frame sequences with V and J assigned. These tables do not hold every clone; where another copy was compared, an unresolved V gene accounts for under half, and the others remain unexplained. For this sample there are under 150,000 clones; 85% to 90% appear just once. Together, the top ten hold 2% to 2.5% of the sample. The specimen sequenced was peripheral blood. The receptors stem from a man aged 50 to 60 with active COVID-19.

The chain recombines TRBV6-5 with TRBJ2-7; 7 bases are a match to TRBD1. J lost 5 bases, V lost 6 bases, and 13 bases had no gene match. CDR1 is MNHEY, CDR2 SVGAGI, per germline. This CDR3 is built from 15 residues. CDR3 DNA: TGTGCCAGCAGAGTAACAGGGGTTAATGGGAACGAGCAGTACTTC. This encodes CASRVTGVNGNEQYF.

This chain links TRBV5-1 with TRBJ2-5; D perhaps matches TRBD1 (6 bases). V was shortened by 4 bases and J by 5 bases, with 18 bases between the two germline ends. The V gene's germline CDR1 is SGHRS and CDR2 YFSETQ. CDR3 length equals 15 residues. DNA for the CDR3: TGCGCCAGCAGCATTACAGGGCTCTATGGGGAGACCCAGTACTTC. It yields the protein CASSITGLYGETQYF. The complete variable domain, with remaining parts taken from reference TRBV5-1 and TRBJ2-5, reads KAGVTQTPRYLIKTRGQQVTLSCSPISGHRSVSWYQQTPGQGLQFLFEYFSETQRNKGNFPGRFSGRQFSNSRSEMNVSTLELGDSALYLCASSITGLYGETQYFGPGTRLLVL.

The CDR3 DNA sequence: TGTGCCAGCAGCTCTCTACTAGCGGGGGGCACAGATACGCAGTATTTT. Translation: CASSSLLAGGTDTQYF. The gene calls are TRBV5-8 and TRBJ2-3; 11 bases are shared with TRBD2. The CDR3 contains 16 residues. Unmatched junction bases numbered 4, after V lost 3 bases and J lost 1 base. Germline assignment: CDR1 SGHTS and CDR2 YDEGEE.